One T cell receptor beta chain is described in this entry. What this receptor recognizes is not known. There are no base qualities to consult, and no much larger clone falls within one base. Whole blood was collected in K2EDTA tubes by collaborating institutions according to the institutions' own protocols. For TCRbeta analysis, collaborators shipped samples in one of three forms: frozen whole blood, isolated PBMCs, or DNA extracted from either of those sample types. The immunoSEQ Assay, a bias-controlled multiplex PCR, was used to amplify TCRbeta CDR3 regions from genomic DNA. The study's own analysis went as follows. Nucleated cell counts per sample were estimated from amplification of reference gene primers within the assay. Sequence reads were collapsed and filtered to measure the absolute abundance of every unique TCRbeta CDR3 rearrangement. Productive Simpson clonality was computed per sample as the square root of Simpson's diversity index over productive rearrangements. TCRdb mirrors the immuneACCESS table, restricted to in-frame sequences. Some clones are absent from its copies; in checked studies, under half trace to an unresolved V gene, and the reason for the others is unknown. The V and J calls and clone size were taken over from that table, and D and trimming were inferred from the DNA. The sample table contains some 130,000 clones; only one count was recorded for 65% to 85% of them. The top ten clones comprise approximately 18% of the sample.

From the cysteine up to the phenylalanine, the CDR3 has a length of 12 residues. CDR3 DNA only is kept here, 36 bases in frame from base 1. According to the germline V gene (reference sequence), CDR1 reads LNHDA and CDR2 reads SQIVND. V loses 6 bases, J loses 2 bases, and the germline ends lie 7 bases apart. This sample is part of a study of blood T cell repertoires in COVID-19 (dated by TCRdb to about 2020). Regarding the complete study: Samples covering the acute and convalescent phases of COVID-19 were provided by collaborators in the United States, Italy and Spain. The prospective study material was composed of cDNA or gDNA derived from T cells, B-cell-depleted T cells, or PBMCs. Deeply sampled blood TCRbeta repertoires from subjects exposed to, actively infected with, or recovered from COVID-19 were included in the dataset. The repertoires were made available in a free public database intended to serve as a resource for research on the immune response to SARS-CoV-2. Samples came from the ongoing ImmuneRACE study (first 160 participants) plus 1,254 subjects from 6 global collaborators. Sample metadata almost always included a de-identified subject ID, COVID-19 status, age in years and sex. Where HLA class I and class II types were available, the types were taken from metadata supplied by the sample provider, not from assay-based typing. Points the paper makes about the study in general: How much clinical and demographic metadata was included differed by source and by participant, and the metadata was provided uncurated.

Rearrangement joined TRBV19 to TRBJ1-1; the D gene assignment is ambiguous. This sequence was found in a woman older than 75 with acute or convalescent COVID-19. The sequenced sample consisted of peripheral blood. CDR3 sequence: CASRARNTEAFF. DNA sequence: TGTGCCAGTAGGGCCAGAAACACTGAAGCTTTCTTT.